This section outlines one T cell receptor (beta chain) sequence together with its context. Antigen specificity is unknown. The data are from a study of CD8+CD57+ T cells in acquired aplastic anemia. Turning to the study itself: Roughly 3.2 ug was the average amount of DNA from sorted CD4+ and CD8+ cells. General study results and limits: Patients and controls shared fewer than 30 CD8+ CDR3 sequences.

According to the study, genomic DNA was the template for TCR beta VDJ and CDR3 profiling. TCRdb recomputed calls from the reads with MiXCR, one row per CDR3 protein. The sample lists about 48,000 distinct CDR3 sequences, about 78% occurring once. Between the trimmed V and J ends, which lost 3 bases and 4 bases, there was a span of 17 bases. The CDR3 totals 16 residues. The germline gives CDR1 KGHDR, CDR2 SFDVKD. Sequencing was carried out using sorted CD4+, CD8+, or CD8+CD57+ T cells (not recorded which) from PBMCs. V gene TRBV24-1 combines with J gene TRBJ1-2, with a weak D call TRBD1 (6 bases). The sequence came from a human donor in good health, serving as a control. CDR3 amino acids: CATSDPNQGSRYGYTF. CDR3 DNA sequence: TGTGCCACCAGTGATCCAAATCAGGGGTCCCGCTATGGCTACACCTTC.